The 17 T cell receptor beta chains below were found in one sample sequenced in a study of shared clonotypes between healthy human individuals. Some clones are missing from TCRdb's copy, which holds only in-frame ones; the method was immunoSEQ multiplex PCR. The table has 2 million to 2.5 million clones, more than 85% seen once. Sequenced material: naive CD4+ T cells from PBMCs. The subset is: CD45RA+ positively selected. All receptors derive from a man between 18 and 35 years old in good health. Some clones in this sample may be carry-over from other donors' samples.

In this sample, this clone turned up once. The rearrangement joins TRBV28 to TRBJ1-4, with a possible D match to TRBD1 (5 bases). The CDR3 has 15 residues. Germline V lookup: CDR1 MDHEN, CDR2 SYDVKM. The V end lost 2 bases, the J end lost 7 bases, and 14 bases lay between the germline ends. CDR3 bases: TGTGCCAGCAGTTTAGGCAGGGCGGCTTTTGAAAAACTGTTTTTT. It yields the protein CASSLGRAAFEKLFF.

With respect to this clone: The identical CDR3 is also encoded by other nucleotide sequences in the sample. CDR3 region: CASSLGGASNQPQHF. DNA of the CDR3: TGTGCCAGCAGTTTGGGGGGGGCTAGCAATCAGCCCCAGCATTTT. V gene TRBV28 combines with J gene TRBJ1-5, with a possible D match to TRBD1 (6 bases). Trimming cost V 3 bases and J 0 bases, with 9 bases left between them. The CDR3 has 15 residues. Per germline, CDR1 MDHEN and CDR2 SYDVKM.

A remark on this clone: Other DNA sequences in this specimen translate into the identical CDR3. V usage is TRBV5-1 and J usage is TRBJ2-7; possible D gene TRBD2, 6 bases. The V and J ends lost 2 bases and 3 bases respectively, with 12 bases between them. Per the germline V gene, CDR1 is SGHRS and CDR2 is YFSETQ. This CDR3 has 14 amino acids. In DNA, the CDR3 is TGCGCCAGCAGCTTCCGGGACTCGTTCTACGAGCAGTACTTC. This sequence encodes CASSFRDSFYEQYF.

CDR3 nucleotide sequence: TGTGCCAGCAGTTTCACGGGCACAGATACGCAGTATTTT. Protein sequence: CASSFTGTDTQYF. The chain is built from TRBV6-5 and TRBJ2-3; unclear D gene. This CDR3 is built from 13 residues. Germline CDR1 reads MNHEY; CDR2 reads SVGAGI. V gave up 4 bases and J gave up 1 base, with 6 bases separating them.

The chain uses TRBV7-9 and TRBJ1-5; the match to TRBD1 covers 7 bases. The CDR3 has 13 amino acids. V trimming: 5 bases; J trimming: 7 bases; junction bases outside the gene matches: 5. Germline V CDR1 and CDR2: SEHNR, FQNEAQ (reference sequence). The CDR3 DNA is TGTGCCAGCAGCCCCTCAGGGGGGCAGCCCCAGCATTTT. The encoded protein is CASSPSGGQPQHF.

This clone was picked up one time. The V gene is TRBV7-2, the J gene TRBJ2-6, with 12 bases fitting TRBD1. The trim removed 1 base at V and 2 bases at J, leaving 3 bases unmatched. Germline CDR1 reads SGHTA; CDR2 reads FQGNSA. This CDR3 contains 18 residues. CDR3 sequence reads: CASSLVGTGGTGANVLTF. CDR3 nucleotides: TGTGCCAGCAGCTTAGTTGGGACAGGGGGCACTGGGGCCAACGTCCTGACTTTC.

This sequence joins TRBV28 and TRBJ2-2; 7 nucleotides match TRBD2. The junction had 11 bases not matched to a gene; V was cut back by 4 bases and J by 6 bases. The CDR3 totals 16 residues. Germline V gene sequence: CDR1 MDHEN, CDR2 SYDVKM. The CDR3 region is CASSSVAGRGPGELFF. DNA for the CDR3: TGTGCCAGCAGTTCTGTAGCGGGTCGCGGGCCCGGGGAGCTGTTTTTT.

The CDR3 bases are TGTGCCAGCAGCTTAGTCCTCCCGGGGGAGGGTGGCTACACCTTC. Translation: CASSLVLPGEGGYTF. The V gene is TRBV7-9, the J gene TRBJ1-2; D is perhaps TRBD1 (5 bases). In germline, CDR1 is SEHNR, CDR2 FQNEAQ (reference sequence). V was trimmed by 1 base and J by 7 bases, leaving 16 bases between them. The CDR3 is 15 amino acids.

CDR3 sequence reads: CASSSWEGNEQYF. CDR3 DNA: TGTGCCAGCAGCTCCTGGGAGGGTAACGAGCAGTACTTC. The rearrangement links TRBV5-6 to TRBJ2-7, with TRBD2 matching 7 bases. CDR1 SGHDT and CDR2 YYEEEE come from the germline V gene. With V trimmed by 3 bases and J by 5 bases, 5 bases remained unmatched. This CDR3 is built from 13 residues.

The table lists this clone with a count of one. The identical CDR3 is also encoded by other nucleotide sequences in the sample. V is TRBV7-2 and J is TRBJ2-7; 10 bases line up with TRBD1. The CDR3 is made up of 15 amino acids. V trimming: 3 bases; J trimming: 4 bases; junction bases outside the gene matches: 6. Germline V gives CDR1 SGHTA, CDR2 FQGNSA. CDR3 amino acids: CASSLAGQGTYEQYF. The CDR3 DNA sequence: TGTGCCAGCAGCTTGGCGGGACAGGGGACGTACGAGCAGTACTTC.

A single count supports this clone. The chain employs TRBV18 and TRBJ1-5, with a possible D match to TRBD1 (5 bases). V lost 4 bases and J lost 4, with 8 bases in between. Germline V gene sequence: CDR1 KGHSH, CDR2 LQKENI. The CDR3 has 13 residues. In nucleotides, the CDR3 is TGTGCCAGCTCACAGGCAGGGAATCAGCCCCAGCATTTT. Translated: CASSQAGNQPQHF.

V is TRBV29-1 and J is TRBJ1-5, with D tentatively TRBD1 (5 bases). The V gene's germline CDR1 is SQVTM and CDR2 ANQGSEA. V lost 5 bases and J 5 bases, leaving 13 bases between the germline ends. The CDR3 consists of 13 residues. CDR3 nucleotides: TGCAGCGTTTGGAGGGGTGGGGATCAGCCCCAGCATTTT. It is translated as CSVWRGGDQPQHF.

The chain is built from TRBV28 and TRBJ2-7; 8 bases agree with TRBD1. The CDR3 sequence is 16 residues long. Germline V lookup: CDR1 MDHEN, CDR2 SYDVKM. Trimming removed 3 bases from V and 5 bases from J; junction bases left unmatched: 12. The CDR3 sequence: CASSFASRTGTDEQYF. The DNA of the CDR3 is TGTGCCAGCAGTTTTGCATCCCGGACAGGGACGGACGAGCAGTACTTC.

The chain uses TRBV7-2 and TRBJ2-3; TRBD1 or TRBD2 may be the D gene (6 bases each). Trimming removed 5 bases at V and 8 bases at J, with 14 bases between. Germline CDR1 SGHTA, CDR2 FQGNSA. The CDR3 is 13 residues long. The CDR3 sequence is CASSTPGAGTQYF. CDR3 nucleotides: TGTGCCAGCAGCACACCGGGGGCAGGTACGCAGTATTTT.

In regard to this clone: Distinct nucleotide sequences in the sample also encode this CDR3. The V and J genes are TRBV5-4 and TRBJ2-7; 9 bases are a match to TRBD2. Trimming removed 2 bases from V and 1 base from J; junction bases left unmatched: 1. Germline CDR1 and CDR2: SGHNT and YYREEE (reference sequence). The CDR3 extends over 14 amino acids. This chain's CDR3 is CASSLAGGSYEQYF. The CDR3 nucleotides read TGTGCCAGCAGCTTAGCGGGAGGTTCCTACGAGCAGTACTTC.

The CDR3 protein is CSVRPTSYNEQFF. CDR3 in DNA: TGCAGCGTTCGACCGACCTCCTACAATGAGCAGTTCTTC. The gene calls are TRBV29-1 and TRBJ2-1; D is undetermined. Per germline, CDR1 SQVTM and CDR2 ANQGSEA. The CDR3 is made up of 13 amino acids. Trimming shortened V by 5 bases and J by 0 bases, and 8 bases separated the two germline ends.

This sequence joins TRBV5-4 and TRBJ2-5; the D gene could be TRBD1 or TRBD2 (5 bases each). Germline lookup yields CDR1 SGHNT and CDR2 YYREEE (reference sequence). The CDR3 has 16 residues. Trimming stripped 3 bases from V and 2 bases from J, with 17 bases between. The CDR3 protein is CASSWGRHNHQETQYF. The CDR3 coding sequence is TGTGCCAGCAGCTGGGGACGACATAATCATCAAGAGACCCAGTACTTC.